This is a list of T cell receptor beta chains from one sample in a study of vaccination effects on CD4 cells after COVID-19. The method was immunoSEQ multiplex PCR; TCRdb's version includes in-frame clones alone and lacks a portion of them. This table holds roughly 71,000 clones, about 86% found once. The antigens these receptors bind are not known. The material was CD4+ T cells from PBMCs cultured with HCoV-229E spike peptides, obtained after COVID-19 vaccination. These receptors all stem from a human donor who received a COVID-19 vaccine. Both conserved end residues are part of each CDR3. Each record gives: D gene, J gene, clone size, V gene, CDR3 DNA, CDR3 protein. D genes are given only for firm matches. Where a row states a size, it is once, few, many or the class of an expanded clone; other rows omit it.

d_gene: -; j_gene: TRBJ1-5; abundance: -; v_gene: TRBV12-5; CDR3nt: TGTGCTAGTGGTTTCGACTATCAGCCCCAGCATTTT; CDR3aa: CASGFDYQPQHF
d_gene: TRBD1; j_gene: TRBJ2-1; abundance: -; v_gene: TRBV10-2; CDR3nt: TGCGCCAGCAATACAGGGGAAGCGTACAATGAGCAGTTCTTC; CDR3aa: CASNTGEAYNEQFF
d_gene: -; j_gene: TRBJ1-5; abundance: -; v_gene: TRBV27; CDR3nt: TGTGCCAGCAGTTTATCCCCTCGCGGGGGATGGAATCAGCCCCAGCATTTT; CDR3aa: CASSLSPRGGWNQPQHF
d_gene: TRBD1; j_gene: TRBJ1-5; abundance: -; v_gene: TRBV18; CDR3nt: TGTGCCAGCTCACTAGCGGCACAGGGGGCGATCCGCCAGCCCCAGCATTTT; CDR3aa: CASSLAAQGAIRQPQHF
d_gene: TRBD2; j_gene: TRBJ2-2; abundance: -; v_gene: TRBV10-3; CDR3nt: TGTGCCATCAGTGATCCCACTAGCGGGGGACCCACCGGGGAGCTGTTTTTT; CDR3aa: CAISDPTSGGPTGELFF
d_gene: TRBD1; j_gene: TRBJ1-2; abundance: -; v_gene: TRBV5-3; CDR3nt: TGTGCCAGAAGCCCGAGCGACAGGGATTACTATGGCTACACCTTC; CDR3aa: CARSPSDRDYYGYTF
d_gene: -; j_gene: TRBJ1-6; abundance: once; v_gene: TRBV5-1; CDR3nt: TGCGCCAGCAGCTTAAACGAGTATAATTCACCCCTCCACTTT; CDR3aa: CASSLNEYNSPLHF
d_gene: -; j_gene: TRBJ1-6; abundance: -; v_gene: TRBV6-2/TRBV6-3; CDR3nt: TGTGCCAGCAGTTACCTACCATCGCGGGGGCTACGTTCACCCCTCCACTTT; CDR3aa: CASSYLPSRGLRSPLHF
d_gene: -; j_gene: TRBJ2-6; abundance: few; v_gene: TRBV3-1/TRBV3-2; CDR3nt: TGTGCCAGCAGCCAGGGCTACTCTGGGGCCAACGTCCTGACTTTC; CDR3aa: CASSQGYSGANVLTF
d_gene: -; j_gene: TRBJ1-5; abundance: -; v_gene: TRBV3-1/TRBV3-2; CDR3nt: TGTGCCAGCAGCCAAGACCGGAATCAGCCCCAGCATTTT; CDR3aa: CASSQDRNQPQHF
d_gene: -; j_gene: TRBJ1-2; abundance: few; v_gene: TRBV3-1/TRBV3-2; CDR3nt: TGTGCCAGCAGCCAAGATGGGGGTCCCCTCGGCTACACCTTC; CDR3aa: CASSQDGGPLGYTF
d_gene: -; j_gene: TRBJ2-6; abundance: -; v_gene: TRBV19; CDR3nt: TGTGCCAGCACAACGGGACGGATCTCTGGGGCCAACGTCCTGACTTTC; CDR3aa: CASTTGRISGANVLTF
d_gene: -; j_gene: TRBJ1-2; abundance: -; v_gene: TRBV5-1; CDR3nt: TGCGCCAGCAGCCCGAGCGGTAATGTTAACTATGGCTACACCTTC; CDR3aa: CASSPSGNVNYGYTF
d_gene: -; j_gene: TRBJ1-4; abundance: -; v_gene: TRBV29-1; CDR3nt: TGCAGCGTCCAATCGGGGGGATTGGGAGAAAAACTGTTTTTT; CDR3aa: CSVQSGGLGEKLFF
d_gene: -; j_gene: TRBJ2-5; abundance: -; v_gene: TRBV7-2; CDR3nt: TGTGCCAGCAGCTTAGCCTCCGGCAGCCAAGAGACCCAGTACTTC; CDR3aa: CASSLASGSQETQYF
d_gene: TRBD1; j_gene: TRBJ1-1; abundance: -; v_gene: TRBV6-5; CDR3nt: TGTGCCGTCGGGACAGGCTTAGAAGACACTGAAGCTTTCTTT; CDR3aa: CAVGTGLEDTEAFF
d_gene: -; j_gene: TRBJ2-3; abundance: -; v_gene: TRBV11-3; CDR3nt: TGTGCCAGCAGCCCTGGGCTGGGAGAGGGGGGCCGCACAGATACGCAGTATTTT; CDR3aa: CASSPGLGEGGRTDTQYF
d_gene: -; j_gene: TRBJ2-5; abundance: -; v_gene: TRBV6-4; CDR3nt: TGTGCCAGCAGTCCCCACGGAAGGGAGACCCAGTACTTC; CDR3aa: CASSPHGRETQYF
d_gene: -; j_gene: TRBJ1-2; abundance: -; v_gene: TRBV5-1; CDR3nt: TGCGCCAGCAGCCCACGGACGGTCTCTTATGGCTACACCTTC; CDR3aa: CASSPRTVSYGYTF
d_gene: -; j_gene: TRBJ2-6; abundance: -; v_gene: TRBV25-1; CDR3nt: TGTGCCAGCAGTGAAGCACTCACCTCTGGGGCCAACGTCCTGACTTTC; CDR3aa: CASSEALTSGANVLTF
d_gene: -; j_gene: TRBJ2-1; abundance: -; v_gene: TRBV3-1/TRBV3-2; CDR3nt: TGTGCCAGCAGCCAAAGGGTTGGGTCCTACAATGAGCAGTTCTTC; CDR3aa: CASSQRVGSYNEQFF
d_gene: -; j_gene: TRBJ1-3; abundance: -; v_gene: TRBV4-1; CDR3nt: TGCGCCAGCAGCCAAGTGCTAGCGGGATACCTAAACACCATATATTTT; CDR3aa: CASSQVLAGYLNTIYF
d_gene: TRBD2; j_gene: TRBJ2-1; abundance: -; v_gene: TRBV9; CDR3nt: TGTGCCAGCAGCGCCTCCGGGACTAGCGGGTACAATGAGCAGTTCTTC; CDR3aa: CASSASGTSGYNEQFF
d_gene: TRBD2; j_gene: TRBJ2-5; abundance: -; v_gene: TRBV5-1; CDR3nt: TGCGCCAGCAGCTTGGCCAGCGGGGGGGCCTGGGAGACCCAGTACTTC; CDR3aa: CASSLASGGAWETQYF
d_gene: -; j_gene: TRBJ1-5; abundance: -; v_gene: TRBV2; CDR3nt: TGTGCCAGCAGTGACACCTTCAATCAGCCCCAGCATTTT; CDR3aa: CASSDTFNQPQHF
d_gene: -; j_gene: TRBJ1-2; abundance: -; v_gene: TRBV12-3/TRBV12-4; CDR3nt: TGTGCCAGCAGTTTCCAGGGGCTAGGCTACACCTTC; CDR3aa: CASSFQGLGYTF
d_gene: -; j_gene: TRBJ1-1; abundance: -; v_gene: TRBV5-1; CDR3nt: TGCGCCAGCAGCGCACAGGTGAACACTGAAGCTTTCTTT; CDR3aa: CASSAQVNTEAFF